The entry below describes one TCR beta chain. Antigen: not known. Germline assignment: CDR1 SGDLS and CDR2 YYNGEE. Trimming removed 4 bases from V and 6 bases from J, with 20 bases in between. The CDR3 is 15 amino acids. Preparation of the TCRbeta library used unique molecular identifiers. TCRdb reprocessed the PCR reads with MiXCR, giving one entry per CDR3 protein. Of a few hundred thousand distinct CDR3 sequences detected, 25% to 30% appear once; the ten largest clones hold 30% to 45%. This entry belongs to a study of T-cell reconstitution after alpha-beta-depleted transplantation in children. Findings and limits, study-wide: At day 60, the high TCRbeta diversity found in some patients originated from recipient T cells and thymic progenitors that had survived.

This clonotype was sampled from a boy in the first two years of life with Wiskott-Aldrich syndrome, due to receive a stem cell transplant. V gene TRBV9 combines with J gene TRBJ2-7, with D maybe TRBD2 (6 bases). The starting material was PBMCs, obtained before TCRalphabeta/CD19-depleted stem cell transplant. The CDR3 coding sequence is TGTGCCAGCAGCCCAAGAGTGGAGGGCGACGGCGAGCAGTACTTC. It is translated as CASSPRVEGDGEQYF.